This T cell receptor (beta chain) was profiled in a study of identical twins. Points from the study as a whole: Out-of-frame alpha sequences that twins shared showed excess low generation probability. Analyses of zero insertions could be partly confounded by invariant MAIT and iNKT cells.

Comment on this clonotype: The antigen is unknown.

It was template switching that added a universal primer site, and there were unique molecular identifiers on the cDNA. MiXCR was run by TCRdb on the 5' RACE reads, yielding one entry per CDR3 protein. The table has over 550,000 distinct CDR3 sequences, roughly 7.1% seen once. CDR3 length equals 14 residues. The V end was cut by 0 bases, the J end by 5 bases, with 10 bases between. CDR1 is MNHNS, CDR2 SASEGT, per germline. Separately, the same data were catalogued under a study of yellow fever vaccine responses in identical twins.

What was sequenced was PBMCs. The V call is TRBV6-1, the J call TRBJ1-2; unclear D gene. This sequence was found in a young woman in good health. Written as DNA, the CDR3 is TGTGCCAGCAGTGAAGCTGTGTCATATTATGGCTACACCTTC. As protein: CASSEAVSYYGYTF.